This section outlines one T cell receptor beta chain sequence together with its context. The data originate from a study of technical replicates of blood from a few donors. Assay: immunoSEQ multiplex PCR; the TCRdb copy retains only in-frame clones and omits some. Here the sample spans about 59,000 clones, around 93% being singletons. CDR3 size: 15 residues. The source is a human donor in good health. Some clones in this sample may be carry-over from other donors' samples. What was sequenced was PBMCs. The chain uses TRBV21-1 and TRBJ1-2; TRBD1, the D gene given by the table, was not confirmed from the DNA. TRBV21-1 counts as a pseudogene. The CDR3 DNA sequence: TGTGCCAGCAGCAGACGGGACAACCATCCCTATGGCTACACCTTC. It is translated as CASSRRDNHPYGYTF.